The rows below give T cell receptor beta chains drawn from one sample of a study of shared clonotypes between healthy human individuals. Assay used: immunoSEQ multiplex PCR; TCRdb lists only in-frame clones, some missing. The table lists more than 1 million clones, about 84% of them singletons, with more than 0.5% in the top ten. The sequencing sample was made of memory CD4+ T cells from PBMCs. The receptors here all came from a man between 18 and 35 years old in good health. Some clones in this sample may be carry-over from other donors' samples. Both conserved end residues are part of each CDR3. A D gene is named only where the DNA matches it firmly. Clone sizes are given selectively: once, few, many, or a class where the clone is expanded.

d_call clone_size j_call v_call cdr3_aa cdr3_nt
TRBD2 few TRBJ2-7 TRBV15 CATVAREGRPLGTYEQYF TGTGCCACCGTAGCCCGGGAGGGCCGCCCCCTGGGGACCTACGAGCAGTACTTC
- - TRBJ2-3 TRBV15 CATSPGQGIADTQYF TGTGCCACCAGCCCCGGGCAGGGGATTGCAGATACGCAGTATTTT
TRBD2 - TRBJ2-2 TRBV4-2 CASSQGLAVNTGELFF TGTGCCAGCAGCCAGGGACTAGCGGTGAACACCGGGGAGCTGTTTTTT
- - TRBJ1-2 TRBV5-1 CASSFGAGDYGYTF TGCGCCAGCAGCTTCGGGGCAGGGGACTATGGCTACACCTTC
- - TRBJ1-1 TRBV9 CASSVAGTGTEAFF TGTGCCAGCAGCGTGGCAGGGACGGGCACTGAAGCTTTCTTT
- - TRBJ2-2 TRBV27 CASSFQGWSNTGELFF TGTGCCAGCAGTTTCCAGGGGTGGTCGAACACCGGGGAGCTGTTTTTT
TRBD1 - TRBJ2-3 TRBV9 CASSVVTGGTDTQYF TGTGCCAGCAGCGTAGTGACAGGGGGGACAGATACGCAGTATTTT
- - TRBJ1-1 TRBV5-1 CASSWTARGTEAFF TGCGCCAGCAGCTGGACAGCTCGGGGCACTGAAGCTTTCTTT
TRBD1 many TRBJ1-5 TRBV30 CAWRGQDQPQHF TGTGCCTGGAGGGGACAGGATCAGCCCCAGCATTTT
TRBD2 - TRBJ2-7 TRBV7-2 CASSSSRLAGTYEQYF TGTGCCAGCAGCTCCAGTCGTCTAGCGGGAACTTACGAGCAGTACTTC
- - TRBJ2-7 TRBV28 CASSLHTSFGEQYF TGTGCCAGCAGTTTACACACGTCTTTCGGGGAGCAGTACTTC
- - TRBJ1-1 TRBV5-1 CASSVGPGNTEAFF TGCGCCAGCAGCGTGGGTCCGGGGAACACTGAAGCTTTCTTT
- few TRBJ2-1 TRBV6-5 CASSYLRARGEQFF TGTGCCAGCAGTTACTTGCGGGCCCGGGGTGAGCAGTTCTTC
TRBD1 - TRBJ1-1 TRBV2 CASSPTGGGNTEAFF TGTGCCAGCAGTCCGACAGGGGGGGGCAACACTGAAGCTTTCTTT
TRBD1 - TRBJ1-3 TRBV14 CASSRTGGAWDTIYF TGTGCCAGCAGCCGTACAGGGGGCGCTTGGGACACCATATATTTT
- - TRBJ1-1 TRBV14 CASSPTWGNTEAFF TGTGCCAGCAGCCCCACTTGGGGAAACACTGAAGCTTTCTTT
- - TRBJ1-5 TRBV4-1 CASSQGTQEWQPQHF TGCGCCAGCAGCCAAGGGACCCAGGAATGGCAGCCCCAGCATTTT
- few TRBJ1-1 TRBV30 CAFAINTEAFF TGTGCTTTCGCGATCAACACTGAAGCTTTCTTT
TRBD2 - TRBJ2-7 TRBV28 CASSTRLAGVREQYF TGTGCCAGCAGTACCCGACTAGCGGGAGTGCGGGAGCAGTACTTC
- - TRBJ2-3 TRBV9 CASSAPRALGTDTQYF TGTGCCAGCAGCGCCCCCCGGGCCCTGGGCACAGATACGCAGTATTTT
- - TRBJ2-2 TRBV19 CASSIGTNTGELFF TGTGCCAGTAGTATAGGCACGAACACCGGGGAGCTGTTTTTT
- few TRBJ1-1 TRBV4-2 CASSQDLNRASFTEAFF TGTGCCAGCAGCCAAGATTTAAACAGGGCCAGTTTCACTGAAGCTTTCTTT
- - TRBJ2-2 TRBV5-1 CASSFMSGDNTGELFF TGCGCCAGCAGCTTTATGTCGGGGGACAACACCGGGGAGCTGTTTTTT
- - TRBJ2-2 TRBV6-5 CASSPASGELFF TGTGCCAGCAGTCCCGCGTCCGGGGAGCTGTTTTTT
- once TRBJ1-3 TRBV9 CASSVGPNSGNTIYF TGTGCCAGCAGCGTAGGGCCGAACTCTGGAAACACCATATATTTT
TRBD2 - TRBJ2-1 TRBV2 CASGTSGRASEQFF TGTGCCAGTGGGACTAGCGGGAGGGCCAGTGAGCAGTTCTTC
- - TRBJ2-7 TRBV29-1 CSVEGGAGSYEQYF TGCAGCGTTGAAGGAGGGGCCGGTTCCTACGAGCAGTACTTC
- - TRBJ2-5 TRBV11-2 CASSSTGGLVETQYF TGTGCCAGCAGCTCTACAGGTGGGCTCGTGGAGACCCAGTACTTC
- - TRBJ1-3 TRBV7-2 CASSLVGGVGNTIYF TGTGCCAGCAGCTTAGTCGGGGGGGTCGGAAACACCATATATTTT
- few TRBJ2-2 TRBV5-1 CASSFTGTKNTGELFF TGCGCCAGCAGCTTTACCGGGACAAAGAACACCGGGGAGCTGTTTTTT
TRBD2 - TRBJ2-3 TRBV5-4 CASSSRLATSTDTQYF TGTGCCAGCAGCTCTCGACTAGCGACTAGCACAGATACGCAGTATTTT
- - TRBJ1-5 TRBV6-1 CASSESDAQPQHF TGTGCCAGCAGTGAATCGGACGCTCAGCCCCAGCATTTT
TRBD1 few TRBJ1-2 TRBV28 CASSLGQGVNYGYTF TGTGCCAGCAGTTTAGGACAGGGTGTCAACTATGGCTACACCTTC
- - TRBJ2-2 TRBV7-9 CASSSPRGTPNTGELFF TGTGCCAGCAGCTCGCCTCGGGGCACTCCGAACACCGGGGAGCTGTTTTTT
TRBD2 once TRBJ2-1 TRBV6-4 CASSEGLAVYNEQFF TGTGCCAGCAGTGAGGGACTAGCGGTCTACAATGAGCAGTTCTTC
- - TRBJ2-4 TRBV5-1 CASSLVPSKNIQYF TGCGCCAGCAGCTTGGTTCCCAGTAAAAACATTCAGTACTTC
TRBD2 many TRBJ2-7 TRBV18 CASSPGTSSYEQYF TGTGCCAGCTCACCCGGGACTAGTTCCTACGAGCAGTACTTC
TRBD1 once TRBJ1-2 TRBV7-2 CASSPGQGGVGYTF TGTGCCAGCAGCCCGGGACAGGGAGGGGTCGGCTACACCTTC
- - TRBJ1-2 TRBV11-2 CASRIDRSIYGYTF TGTGCCAGCAGAATCGACAGGAGCATCTATGGCTACACCTTC
TRBD2 - TRBJ2-2 TRBV28 CASSYRPGGPKFGELFF TGTGCCAGCAGTTACCGCCCGGGAGGGCCCAAATTCGGGGAGCTGTTTTTT
- - TRBJ2-5 TRBV7-9 CASSPGAGQETQYF TGTGCCAGCAGCCCCGGGGCGGGCCAAGAGACCCAGTACTTC
- - TRBJ2-7 TRBV9 CASSVAGGLASYEQYF TGTGCCAGCAGCGTAGCAGGAGGGCTAGCCTCCTACGAGCAGTACTTC